The clone carrying this T cell receptor (beta chain) was seen many times. Its specificity is unknown. This entry is derived from a study of CD8 T cells in ankylosing spondylitis. By quantitative 5'-RACE with molecular barcodes, the TCR beta libraries were made. One entry per CDR3 protein, called by TCRdb with MiXCR from the 5' RACE reads. The table has around 130,000 distinct CDR3 sequences, roughly 6.6% seen once; the top ten hold 9% to 15%. Germline-derived CDR1 and CDR2 are MDHEN and SYDVKM. The length of the CDR3 is 13 residues. Trimming stripped 8 bases from V and 8 bases from J, with 18 bases between. Study-level results: In peripheral blood, disease-linked CD8+ clones occurred at relatively low frequencies.

The TCR comes from a male donor with ankylosing spondylitis or in good health (not recorded which). The chain employs TRBV28 and TRBJ1-2, with D possibly TRBD1 on 5 matching bases. Sequenced: blood, either unsorted or a sorted T cell fraction (not recorded which). The chain's CDR3 is CASLYGGFGGYTF. CDR3 DNA sequence: TGTGCCAGCCTTTATGGGGGATTCGGCGGCTACACCTTC.